One and the same sample provided the 30 T cell receptor beta chains below, sequenced in a study of cytomegalovirus exposure and HLA in healthy donors. The PCR had 60 Vbeta and 13 Jbeta primers. Profiled with immunoSEQ multiplex PCR; TCRdb holds only in-frame clones, not every one. The table includes over 100,000 clones, 55% to 65% detected once. The sample comprised PBMCs. The receptors originated from a woman aged 25 to 39 in good health and CMV-seronegative.

The chain recombines TRBV7-9 with TRBJ2-3; D is possibly TRBD2 (6 bases). This CDR3 contains 18 residues. Between the trimmed V and J ends, which lost 1 base and 0 bases, there was a span of 17 bases. The V gene's germline CDR1 is SEHNR and CDR2 FQNEAQ (reference sequence). The CDR3: CASSLVLGGLSSTDTQYF. The CDR3 DNA sequence: TGTGCCAGCAGCTTAGTCCTCGGGGGATTGTCTAGCACAGATACGCAGTATTTT.

Only one count was recorded for this clone. The rearrangement links TRBV14 to TRBJ2-7; D not resolved. This CDR3 is 13 amino acids long. Germline lookup yields CDR1 SGHDN and CDR2 FVKESK. V shed 4 bases and J shed 7 bases, with 14 bases lying between them. CDR3 in DNA: TGTGCCAGCAGCCGGAGCTTTTTTGAGGAGCAGTACTTC. Translating it yields CASSRSFFEEQYF. The whole variable domain, remainder taken from reference TRBV14 and TRBJ2-7, is EAGVTQFPSHSVIEKGQTVTLRCDPISGHDNLYWYRRVMGKEIKFLLHFVKESKQDESGMPNNRFLAERTGGTYSTLKVQPAELEDSGVYFCASSRSFFEEQYFGPGTRLTVT.

V and J are TRBV28 and TRBJ2-7; 8 nucleotides align to TRBD1. Germline CDR1 and CDR2: MDHEN and SYDVKM. The CDR3 covers 15 residues. Losses at the gene ends were 4 bases for V and 3 bases for J; bases not matched to a gene: 8. The CDR3 spells CASSSPGGLSYEQYF. CDR3 nucleotides: TGTGCCAGCAGTTCGCCAGGGGGCCTAAGCTACGAGCAGTACTTC.

This chain links TRBV4-1 with TRBJ2-7; 9 bases are shared with TRBD2. V lost 1 base, J lost 3 bases, and 7 bases stayed unmatched. Germline V CDR1 and CDR2: MGHRA, YSYEKL. The CDR3 is made up of 16 amino acids. DNA for the CDR3: TGCGCCAGCAGCCAAGGTCAAGCGGGGGGCCTCTACGAGCAGTACTTC. It yields the protein CASSQGQAGGLYEQYF.

In DNA, the CDR3 is TGTGCCAGCAGCTTAGCCGGGACAGGGGCAGATACGCAGTATTTT. This translates into CASSLAGTGADTQYF. The V gene is TRBV7-2, the J gene TRBJ2-3, with 10 nucleotides matching TRBD1. V lost 0 bases, J lost 4 bases, and 1 base stayed unmatched. The CDR3 is 15 residues long. Germline lookup yields CDR1 SGHTA and CDR2 FQGNSA. The full variable domain, completed using reference TRBV7-2 and TRBJ2-3, is GAGVSQSPSNKVTEKGKDVELRCDPISGHTALYWYRQSLGQGLEFLIYFQGNSAPDKSGLPSDRFSAERTGGSVSTLTIQRTQQEDSAVYLCASSLAGTGADTQYFGPGTRLTVL.

This rearrangement joins TRBV5-1 to TRBJ2-7, with 7 nucleotides matching TRBD1. Germline V gene lookup returns CDR1 SGHRS and CDR2 YFSETQ. The trim removed 3 bases at V and 4 bases at J, leaving 7 bases unmatched. The CDR3 totals 14 residues. The CDR3 DNA is TGCGCCAGCAGCTCGACAGGGTGGATGTACGAGCAGTACTTC. It codes for CASSSTGWMYEQYF.

This chain joins TRBV13 and TRBJ2-5; 7 nucleotides match TRBD1. The V gene end was trimmed by 4 bases and the J gene end by 4 bases; junction bases not matched to a gene: 3. Germline values: CDR1 PRHDT, CDR2 FYEKMQ (reference sequence). The CDR3 is 13 residues long. DNA for the CDR3: TGTGCCAGCAGCTCCGGGACAGCAGAGACCCAGTACTTC. Translation: CASSSGTAETQYF.

The chain combines TRBV29-1 with TRBJ2-1, with no clear D. The germline V gene encodes CDR1 SQVTM and CDR2 ANQGSEA. There are 10 residues in the CDR3. V lost 6 bases, J lost 10 bases, and 10 bases lay in between. The CDR3 sequence is CSVFLVEQFF. CDR3 sequence (DNA): TGCAGCGTCTTCCTAGTGGAGCAGTTCTTC.

J is TRBJ1-1 and V is TRBV28, with 9 bases fitting TRBD1. Losses at the gene ends were 6 bases for V and 5 bases for J; bases not matched to a gene: 13. Per germline, CDR1 MDHEN and CDR2 SYDVKM. CDR3 length: 16 residues. The CDR3 bases are TGTGCCAGCAGACAAAGGACAGGGGTCACGGGTACTGAAGCTTTCTTT. This codes for CASRQRTGVTGTEAFF.

The chain couples TRBV28 to TRBJ2-7; maybe TRBD2 (5 bases). Trimming left V 3 bases short and J 7 bases short, with 13 bases between. CDR1 and CDR2 from the germline V gene are MDHEN and SYDVKM. The length of the CDR3 is 13 residues. CDR3 amino acids: CASSLADTGEQYF. As DNA, the CDR3 is TGTGCCAGCAGTTTGGCGGATACGGGAGAGCAGTACTTC.

This clone was detected a few times. The chain carries TRBV11-3 and TRBJ2-1; 8 nucleotides agree with TRBD2. V was clipped by 0 bases and J by 8 bases; unmatched bases: 9. The CDR3 extends over 16 amino acids. Germline V CDR1 and CDR2: SGHNT, YENEEA. The CDR3 protein is CASSLDLPGGFDEQFF. The CDR3 nucleotides are TGTGCCAGCAGCTTAGATCTCCCGGGAGGGTTCGATGAGCAGTTCTTC.

V is TRBV5-1 and J is TRBJ2-5; TRBD2 matches at 11 bases. Germline V lookup: CDR1 SGHRS, CDR2 YFSETQ. The junction had 8 bases not matched to a gene; V was cut back by 0 bases and J by 4 bases. The CDR3 contains 17 residues. For the CDR3, the DNA is TGCGCCAGCAGCTTGGATAGCGGGAGGGCCAATGGAGAGACCCAGTACTTC. Amino acids: CASSLDSGRANGETQYF.

CDR3 coding DNA: TGTGCCAGCCGACTGTACAATGAGCAGTTCTTC. It yields the protein CASRLYNEQFF. The genes are TRBV7-2 and TRBJ2-1; D is unclear. The CDR3 totals 11 residues. CDR1 and CDR2 (germline): SGHTA, FQGNSA. V lost 8 bases, J lost 4 bases, and 6 bases lay in between.

The sample holds many counts of this clone. The genes are TRBV4-3 and TRBJ2-5; weak D call: TRBD2 (6 bases). Germline CDR1 and CDR2: LGHNA and YSLEER. This CDR3 spans 19 amino acids. The ends were cut back, 1 base at V and 1 base at J, with 22 bases in the middle. CDR3 in DNA: TGCGCCAGCAGCCAAGGAGTATCTTGGAGGGAGGAACGCCAAGAGACCCAGTACTTC. Protein product: CASSQGVSWREERQETQYF.

This clone was found once. The gene calls are TRBV19 and TRBJ1-1; D perhaps matches TRBD1 (5 bases). The CDR3 is 15 amino acids. The germline CDR1 and CDR2 sequences are LNHDA and SQIVND (reference sequence). V lost 7 bases and J lost 0, with 15 bases in between. The CDR3 loop reads CASIPRAGLNTEAFF. In DNA form, the CDR3 reads TGTGCCAGTATCCCTCGGGCAGGGCTGAACACTGAAGCTTTCTTT.

The rearrangement uses TRBV5-1 and TRBJ1-1, with TRBD1 matching 8 bases. The CDR3 runs to 17 residues. After removal of 3 bases from V and 0 bases from J, the junction contained 10 bases not matched to a gene. CDR1 is SGHRS and CDR2 is YFSETQ in the germline V gene. CDR3 protein: CASSSSSTGGLNTEAFF. CDR3 bases: TGCGCCAGCAGCTCAAGCTCTACAGGGGGACTGAACACTGAAGCTTTCTTT.

This clone was found a few times. The chain recombines TRBV7-9 with TRBJ1-1, with D tentatively TRBD1 (6 bases). Trimming cost V 3 bases and J 4 bases, with 9 bases left between them. This CDR3 is built from 13 residues. Germline V gene lookup returns CDR1 SEHNR and CDR2 FQNEAQ (reference sequence). The CDR3 DNA sequence: TGTGCCAGCAGCTTCAGACAGGCCACTGAAGCTTTCTTT. Amino acids: CASSFRQATEAFF.

In this sample, this clone turned up once. The chain recombines TRBV6-1 with TRBJ1-1, with 8 bases identical to TRBD1. The CDR3 runs to 15 residues. Trimming at V came to 4 bases and at J to 2 bases, leaving 6 bases not matched to a gene. Germline loops: CDR1 MNHNS, CDR2 SASEGT. CDR3 DNA sequence: TGTGCCAGCAGTGCCGGACAGGGATTAAACACTGAAGCTTTCTTT. It yields the protein CASSAGQGLNTEAFF.

The sample holds a few counts of this clone. The chain links TRBV30 to TRBJ1-6, with D possibly being TRBD1 (5 bases). The V and J ends lost 1 base and 5 bases respectively, with 6 bases between them. Germline V gene sequence: CDR1 GTSNPN, CDR2 SVGIG (reference sequence). This CDR3 is built from 13 residues. This chain's CDR3 is CAWSETDNSPLHF. For the CDR3, the DNA is TGTGCCTGGAGTGAGACAGATAATTCACCCCTCCACTTT. Using reference TRBV30 and TRBJ1-6 for the parts outside the CDR3, the full variable domain is SQTIHQWPATLVQPVGSPLSLECTVEGTSNPNLYWYRQAAGRGLQLLFYSVGIGQISSEVPQNLSASRPQDRQFILSSKKLLLSDSGFYLCAWSETDNSPLHFGNGTRLTVT.

J is TRBJ2-7 and V is TRBV6-5, with D tentatively TRBD2 (6 bases). The CDR3 has 11 amino acids. CDR1 is MNHEY and CDR2 is SVGAGI in the germline V gene. Trimming shortened V by 7 bases and J by 7 bases, and 11 bases separated the two germline ends. The CDR3 protein is CASTAGREQYF. The CDR3 bases are TGTGCCAGCACGGCGGGAAGGGAGCAGTACTTC.

The chain joins TRBV10-1 to TRBJ2-3, with 8 bases that match TRBD2. CDR1 is WNHNN and CDR2 is SYGVQD in the germline V gene (reference sequence). This CDR3 contains 13 residues. J lost 5 bases, V lost 6 bases, and 4 bases had no gene match. CDR3 in DNA: TGCGCCAGCAGCGCGCTAGCGGGAGATACGCAGTATTTT. Protein: CASSALAGDTQYF.

This clone has just a few counts. The J gene is TRBJ1-3, the V gene TRBV4-3, with TRBD1 identical over 10 bases. V lost 3 bases to trimming and J lost 0 bases; unmatched junction nucleotides: 5. The CDR3 is 17 amino acids. From germline, CDR1 is LGHNA and CDR2 YSLEER. CDR3: CASSHGTGESSGNTIYF. The CDR3 nucleotides are TGCGCCAGCAGCCATGGGACAGGGGAAAGCTCTGGAAACACCATATATTTT.

The chain couples TRBV9 to TRBJ1-6; D gene unclear. Trimming took off 4 bases at V and 7 bases at J, with 15 bases between the two ends. Per the germline V gene, CDR1 is SGDLS and CDR2 is YYNGEE. This CDR3 is 15 amino acids long. CDR3 in DNA: TGTGCCAGCAGCCTAGAGCCGATCGGGAATTCACCCCTCCACTTT. It yields the protein CASSLEPIGNSPLHF.

V and J are TRBV9 and TRBJ1-1; maybe TRBD1 (5 bases). The CDR3 runs 13 residues. CDR1 SGDLS and CDR2 YYNGEE come from the germline V gene. The germline V and J ends were trimmed by 3 bases and 0 bases, with 6 bases remaining between them. The CDR3 region is CASSGQLNTEAFF. The DNA of the CDR3 is TGTGCCAGCAGCGGACAGTTGAACACTGAAGCTTTCTTT. Variable domain in full (rest from reference TRBV9 and TRBJ1-1): DSGVTQTPKHLITATGQRVTLRCSPRSGDLSVYWYQQSLDQGLQFLIQYYNGEERAKGNILERFSAQQFPDLHSELNLSSLELGDSALYFCASSGQLNTEAFFGQGTRLTVV.

The genes are TRBV6-1 and TRBJ2-7, with TRBD2 identical over 12 bases. The CDR3 has 14 amino acids. Per the germline V gene, CDR1 is MNHNS and CDR2 is SASEGT. With V trimmed by 7 bases and J by 0 bases, 1 base remained unmatched. The CDR3 loop is CASKLAGGSYEQYF. The CDR3 DNA reads as TGTGCCAGCAAACTAGCGGGAGGCTCCTACGAGCAGTACTTC.

The chain recombines TRBV29-1 with TRBJ2-7; D ambiguous. Trimming took 6 bases from V and 1 from J, leaving 13 bases between them. CDR3 length: 13 amino acids. Germline CDR1 is SQVTM and CDR2 is ANQGSEA. CDR3 in DNA: TGCAGCGTCCAAGAACTTAAGTCCTACGAGCAGTACTTC. This sequence encodes CSVQELKSYEQYF.

By share, this clone counts as medium-sized. V gene TRBV10-1 combines with J gene TRBJ1-5, with D tentatively TRBD1 (5 bases). Germline lookup yields CDR1 WNHNN and CDR2 SYGVQD (reference sequence). The V end was cut by 3 bases, the J end by 0 bases, with 12 bases between. The length of the CDR3 is 16 residues. The CDR3: CASSDSSTDSNQPQHF. The CDR3 bases are TGCGCCAGCAGTGACTCCTCGACAGATAGCAATCAGCCCCAGCATTTT.

This clone was picked up a small number of times. V and J are TRBV30 and TRBJ2-1; D is perhaps TRBD2 (6 bases). Germline CDR1 GTSNPN, CDR2 SVGIG (reference sequence). Deletions cut 3 bases from V and 3 bases from J, with 6 bases between. CDR3 size: 12 residues. In DNA form, the CDR3 reads TGTGCCTGGAGGGACTACTACAATGAGCAGTTCTTC. Translation: CAWRDYYNEQFF.

Points on this clone: One end of the junction varies from germline; a read error may be responsible. The CDR3 sequence is CASSRRDFLFSYNEQFF. CDR3 coding DNA: TGCGCCAGCAGCCGCCGGGACTTCCTCTTCTCCTATAATGAGCAGTTCTTC. The chain couples TRBV4-1 to TRBJ2-1, with a possible D match to TRBD2 (6 bases). This CDR3 has 17 amino acids. CDR1 is MGHRA, CDR2 YSYEKL, per germline.

This clone was observed a handful of times. The CDR3 nucleotides are TGTGCCAGCAGTGCAGGGGGCAATCAGCCCCAGCATTTT. Encoded protein: CASSAGGNQPQHF. This chain joins TRBV25-1 and TRBJ1-5; the D gene is possibly TRBD1 (6 bases). The CDR3 covers 13 residues. CDR1 and CDR2 from the germline V gene are MGHDK and SYGVNS. V lost 4 bases and J 2 bases, leaving 6 bases between the germline ends.